The TCR beta chain described here comes from a study of cytomegalovirus exposure and HLA in healthy donors. After removal of 0 bases from V and 2 bases from J, the junction contained 4 bases not matched to a gene. Per germline, CDR1 MNHNS and CDR2 SASEGT. CDR3 size: 17 residues. Study-wide results and caveats: Most TCR sequences were uncommon, yet certain public TCRs appeared in many donors.

Vbeta (60) and Jbeta (13) primers were used in the PCR. How the authors handled the data: It was a later analysis that counted tens of millions of unique TCR beta chains, of which 9 million to 13 million were shared. The repertoire was sequenced with immunoSEQ multiplex PCR; TCRdb's copy has only in-frame clones and lacks some. D and trimming were read from the DNA, whereas the V and J calls and clone size are those reported in that table. The sample shows 170,000 or so clones, around 80% of them seen only once. Comments on this clone: The antigen remains undetermined.

The donors gave bone marrow, and they were healthy. Material for sequencing was PBMCs. The sequence derives from a male donor in good health and CMV-seropositive. V gene TRBV6-1 combines with J gene TRBJ1-2; 12 bases map to TRBD1. This CDR3 is CASSEATGTGGNYGYTF. DNA of the CDR3: TGTGCCAGCAGTGAAGCGACCGGGACAGGGGGCAACTATGGCTACACCTTC.